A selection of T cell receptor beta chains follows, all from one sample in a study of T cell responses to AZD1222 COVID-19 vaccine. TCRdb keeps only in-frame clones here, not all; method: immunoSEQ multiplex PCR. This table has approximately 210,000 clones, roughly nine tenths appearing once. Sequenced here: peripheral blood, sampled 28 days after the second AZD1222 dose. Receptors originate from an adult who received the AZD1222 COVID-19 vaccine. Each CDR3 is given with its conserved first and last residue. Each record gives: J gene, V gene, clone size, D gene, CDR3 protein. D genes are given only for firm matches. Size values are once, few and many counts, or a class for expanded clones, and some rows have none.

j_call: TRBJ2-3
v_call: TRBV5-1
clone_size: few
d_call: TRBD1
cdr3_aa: CASSLGQGAFSTDTQYF

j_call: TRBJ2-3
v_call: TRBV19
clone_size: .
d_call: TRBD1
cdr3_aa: CASSNGQGVTDTQYF

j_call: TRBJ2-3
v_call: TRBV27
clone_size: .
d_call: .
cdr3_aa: CATQFGGGPDTQYF

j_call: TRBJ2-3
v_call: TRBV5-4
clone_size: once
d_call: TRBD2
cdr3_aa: CASSLASGSSDTQYF

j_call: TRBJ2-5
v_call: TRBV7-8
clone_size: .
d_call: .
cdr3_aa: CASSINREETQYF

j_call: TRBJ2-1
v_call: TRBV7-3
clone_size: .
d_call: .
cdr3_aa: CASSFGGIPYNEQFF

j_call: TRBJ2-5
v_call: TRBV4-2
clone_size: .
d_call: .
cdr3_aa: CASSQDDGRETQYF

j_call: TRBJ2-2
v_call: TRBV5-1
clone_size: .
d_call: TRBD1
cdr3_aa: CASSLWGTGGFPGELFF

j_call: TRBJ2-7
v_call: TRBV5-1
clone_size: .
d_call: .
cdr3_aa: CASSLAPGLPYEQYF

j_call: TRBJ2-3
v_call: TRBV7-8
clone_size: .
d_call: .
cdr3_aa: CASSSGQWGDTQYF

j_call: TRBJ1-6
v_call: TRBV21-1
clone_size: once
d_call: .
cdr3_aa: CASRNLKGAYNSPLHF

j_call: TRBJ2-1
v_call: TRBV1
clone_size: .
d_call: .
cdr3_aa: CTSTPPRLDPYNEQFF

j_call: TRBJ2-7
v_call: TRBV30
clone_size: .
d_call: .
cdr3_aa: CAWSRQGKEQYF

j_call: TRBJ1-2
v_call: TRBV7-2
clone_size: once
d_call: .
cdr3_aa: CASSLRGGDYGYTF

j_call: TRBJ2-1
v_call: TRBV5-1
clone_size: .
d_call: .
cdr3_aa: CASSFRQSSYNEQFF

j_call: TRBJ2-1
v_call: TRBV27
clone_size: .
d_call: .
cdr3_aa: CASNPGTSVGEQFF

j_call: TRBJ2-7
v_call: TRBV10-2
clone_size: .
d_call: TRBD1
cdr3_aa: CASRGQGASYEQYF

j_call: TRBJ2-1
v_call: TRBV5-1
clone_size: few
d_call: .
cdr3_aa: CASSLAAVNYNEQFF

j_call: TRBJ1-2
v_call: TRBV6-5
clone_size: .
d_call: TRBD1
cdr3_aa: CASSYPQGGYTF

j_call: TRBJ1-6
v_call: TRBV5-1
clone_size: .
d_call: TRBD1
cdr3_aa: CASSLTGTGDSPLHF

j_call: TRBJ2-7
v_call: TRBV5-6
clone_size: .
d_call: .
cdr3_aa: CASSLIGGIGEQYF

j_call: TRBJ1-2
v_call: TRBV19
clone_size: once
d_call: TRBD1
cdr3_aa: CASSILTGSNYGYTF

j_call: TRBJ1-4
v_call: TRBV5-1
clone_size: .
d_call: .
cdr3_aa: CASSPRESANEKLFF

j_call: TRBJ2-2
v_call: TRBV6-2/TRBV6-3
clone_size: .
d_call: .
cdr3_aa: CASSYSEEFRFVRSNTGELFF

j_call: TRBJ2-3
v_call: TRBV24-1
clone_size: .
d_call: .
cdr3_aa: CATSLTDTQYF

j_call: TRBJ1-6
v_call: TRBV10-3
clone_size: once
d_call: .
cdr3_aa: CAISEGAYASPLHF

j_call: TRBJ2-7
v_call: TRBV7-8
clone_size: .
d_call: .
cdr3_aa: CASSPGGWSYEQYF

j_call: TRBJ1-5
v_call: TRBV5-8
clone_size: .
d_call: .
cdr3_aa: CASSPAGKPQHF

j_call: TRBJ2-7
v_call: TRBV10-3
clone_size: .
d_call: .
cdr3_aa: CAISEQGQGYEQYF

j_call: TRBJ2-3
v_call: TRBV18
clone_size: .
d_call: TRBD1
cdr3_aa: CASSRQGTDTQYF

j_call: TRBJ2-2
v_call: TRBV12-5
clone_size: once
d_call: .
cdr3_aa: CASGLVLGQGNAGELFF

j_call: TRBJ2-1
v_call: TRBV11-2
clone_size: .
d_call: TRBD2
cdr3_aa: CASSLVGLVREQFF

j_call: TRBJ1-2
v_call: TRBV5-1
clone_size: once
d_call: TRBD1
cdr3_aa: CARQGYGYTF

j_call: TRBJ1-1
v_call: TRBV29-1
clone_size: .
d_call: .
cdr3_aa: CSVEPLGVNTEAFF